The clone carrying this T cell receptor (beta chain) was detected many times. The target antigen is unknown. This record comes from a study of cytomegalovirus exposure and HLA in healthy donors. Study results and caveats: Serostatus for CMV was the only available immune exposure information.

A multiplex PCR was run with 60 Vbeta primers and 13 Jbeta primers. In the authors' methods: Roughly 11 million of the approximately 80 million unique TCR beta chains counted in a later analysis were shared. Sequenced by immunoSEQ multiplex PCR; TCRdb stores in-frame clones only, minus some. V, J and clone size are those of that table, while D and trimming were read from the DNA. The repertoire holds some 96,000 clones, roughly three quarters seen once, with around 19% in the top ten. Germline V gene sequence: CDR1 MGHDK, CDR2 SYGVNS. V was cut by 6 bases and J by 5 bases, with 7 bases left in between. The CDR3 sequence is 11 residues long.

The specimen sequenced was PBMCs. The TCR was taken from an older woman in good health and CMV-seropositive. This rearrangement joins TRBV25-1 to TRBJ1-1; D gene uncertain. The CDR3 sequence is CASSAKTEAFF. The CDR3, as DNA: TGTGCCAGCAGCGCGAAGACTGAAGCTTTCTTT.